This T cell receptor beta chain was observed in a study of T cells in women clearing cervical HPV infection. Looking at the study overall: Controls gave blood once infection was undetectable; cases at lesion identification. With HLA typing for only a few women, HLA confounding remains possible.

The CDR3 extends over 15 amino acids. Germline V gene data show CDR1 as SGHRS and CDR2 as YFSETQ. V lost 1 base to trimming and J lost 2 bases, with 12 bases between them. General study results and limits: Richness differences could reflect unmeasured T-cell content per sample. Cases carried less TRBV6-7 than controls: roughly 0.12% versus 0.17%.

With respect to this clone: Its antigen is unidentified. The read falls 3 residues short of the CDR3 end, and the missing part is taken from the germline J gene.

Assay used: immunoSEQ multiplex PCR; TCRdb lists only in-frame clones, some missing. The table lists roughly 40,000 clones. The sequenced material came from blood buffy coat. V is TRBV5-1 and J is TRBJ2-5, with a tentative D call TRBD1 (5 bases). This TCR derives from a woman between 18 and 70 years old with a cervical HPV16 infection that either progressed to CIN3+ or cleared (not recorded which). The CDR3 is CASSLQGQRQETQYF. Incomplete CDR3 DNA: TGCGCCAGCAGCTTGCAAGGACAAAGACAAGAGACC.